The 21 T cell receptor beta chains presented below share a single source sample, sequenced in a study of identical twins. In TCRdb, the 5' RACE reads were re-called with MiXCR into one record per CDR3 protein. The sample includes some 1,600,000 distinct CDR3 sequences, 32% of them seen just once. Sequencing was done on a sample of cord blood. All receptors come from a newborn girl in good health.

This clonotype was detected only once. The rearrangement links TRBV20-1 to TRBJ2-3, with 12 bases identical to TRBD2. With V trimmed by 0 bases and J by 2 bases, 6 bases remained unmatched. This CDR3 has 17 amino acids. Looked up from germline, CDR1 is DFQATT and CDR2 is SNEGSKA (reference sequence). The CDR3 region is CSARDVTSGRITDTQYF. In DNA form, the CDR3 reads TGCAGTGCTAGAGATGTGACTAGCGGGAGAATCACAGATACGCAGTATTTT.

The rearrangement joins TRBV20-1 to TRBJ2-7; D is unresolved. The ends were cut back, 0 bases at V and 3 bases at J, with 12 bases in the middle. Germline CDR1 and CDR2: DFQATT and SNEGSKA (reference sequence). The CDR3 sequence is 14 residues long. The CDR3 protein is CSARDRARSYEQYF. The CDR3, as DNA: TGCAGTGCTAGAGATAGGGCGAGAAGCTACGAGCAGTACTTC.

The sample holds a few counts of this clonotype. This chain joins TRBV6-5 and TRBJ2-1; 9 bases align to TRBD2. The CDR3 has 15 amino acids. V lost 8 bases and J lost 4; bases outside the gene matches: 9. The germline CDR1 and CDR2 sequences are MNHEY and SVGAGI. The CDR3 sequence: CASSMAGGHYNEQFF. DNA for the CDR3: TGTGCCAGCTCGATGGCGGGGGGGCATTACAATGAGCAGTTCTTC.

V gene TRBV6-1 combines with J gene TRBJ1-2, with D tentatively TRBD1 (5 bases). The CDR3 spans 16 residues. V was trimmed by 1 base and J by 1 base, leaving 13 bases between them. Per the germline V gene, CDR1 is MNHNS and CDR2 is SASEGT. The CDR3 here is CASSEGKGLGNYGYTF. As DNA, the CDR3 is TGTGCCAGCAGTGAAGGGAAGGGGTTGGGTAACTATGGCTACACCTTC.

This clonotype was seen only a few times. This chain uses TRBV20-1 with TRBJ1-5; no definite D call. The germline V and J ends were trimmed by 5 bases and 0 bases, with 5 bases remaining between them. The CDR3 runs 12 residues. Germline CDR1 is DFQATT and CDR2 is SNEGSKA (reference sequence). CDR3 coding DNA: TGCAGTGCTGCATATAGCAATCAGCCCCAGCATTTT. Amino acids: CSAAYSNQPQHF.

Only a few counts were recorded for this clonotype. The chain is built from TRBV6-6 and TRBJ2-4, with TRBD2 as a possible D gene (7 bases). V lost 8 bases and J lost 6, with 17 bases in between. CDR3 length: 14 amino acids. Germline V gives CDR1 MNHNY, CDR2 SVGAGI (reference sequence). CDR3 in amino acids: CASSKGGGSNIQYF. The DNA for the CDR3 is TGTGCCAGCTCCAAAGGGGGGGGCTCAAACATTCAGTACTTC.

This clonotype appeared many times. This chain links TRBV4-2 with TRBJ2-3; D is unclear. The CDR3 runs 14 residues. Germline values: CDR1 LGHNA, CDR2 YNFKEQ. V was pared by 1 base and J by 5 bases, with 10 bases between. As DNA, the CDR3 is TGTGCCAGCAGCCAAGCGGAGTTCATAGATACGCAGTATTTT. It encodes CASSQAEFIDTQYF.

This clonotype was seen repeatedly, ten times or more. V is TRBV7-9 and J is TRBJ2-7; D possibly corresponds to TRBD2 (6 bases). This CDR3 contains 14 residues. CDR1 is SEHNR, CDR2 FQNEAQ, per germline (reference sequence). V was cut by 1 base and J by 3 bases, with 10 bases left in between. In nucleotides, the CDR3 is TGTGCCAGCAGCTTAGACCAGGGAGGCTACGAGCAGTACTTC. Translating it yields CASSLDQGGYEQYF.

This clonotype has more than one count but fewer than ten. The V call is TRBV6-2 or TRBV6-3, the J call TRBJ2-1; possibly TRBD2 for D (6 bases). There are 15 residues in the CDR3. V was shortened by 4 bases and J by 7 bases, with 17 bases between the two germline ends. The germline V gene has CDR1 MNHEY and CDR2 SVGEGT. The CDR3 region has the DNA TGTGCCAGCAGTTTGAGGTTATGGACTAATAATGAGCAGTTCTTC. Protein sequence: CASSLRLWTNNEQFF.

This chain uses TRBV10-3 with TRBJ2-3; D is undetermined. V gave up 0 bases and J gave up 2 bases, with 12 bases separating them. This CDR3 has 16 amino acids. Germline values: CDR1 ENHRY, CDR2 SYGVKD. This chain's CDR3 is CAISESGYTVTDTQYF. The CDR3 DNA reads TGTGCCATCAGTGAGTCAGGCTATACAGTCACAGATACGCAGTATTTT.

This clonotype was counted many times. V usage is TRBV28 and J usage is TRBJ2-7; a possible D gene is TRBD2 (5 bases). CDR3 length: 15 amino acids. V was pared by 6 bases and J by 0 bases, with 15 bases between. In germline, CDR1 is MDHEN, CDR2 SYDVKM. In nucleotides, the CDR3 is TGTGCCAGCAGCCAAAGCGGCCTAAACTCCTACGAGCAGTACTTC. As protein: CASSQSGLNSYEQYF.

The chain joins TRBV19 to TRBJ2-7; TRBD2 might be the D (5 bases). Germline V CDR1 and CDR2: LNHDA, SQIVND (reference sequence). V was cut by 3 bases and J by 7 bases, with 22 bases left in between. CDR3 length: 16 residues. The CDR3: CASSISRVSSYNEQYF. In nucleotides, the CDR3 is TGTGCCAGTAGTATCTCGCGGGTCAGCTCCTACAATGAGCAGTACTTC.

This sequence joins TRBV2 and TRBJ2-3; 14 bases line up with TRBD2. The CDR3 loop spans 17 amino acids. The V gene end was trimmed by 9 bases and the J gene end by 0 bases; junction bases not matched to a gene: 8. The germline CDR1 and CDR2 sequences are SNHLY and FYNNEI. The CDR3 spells CARGTSGGASSTDTQYF. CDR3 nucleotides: TGTGCCAGAGGGACTAGCGGGGGTGCGTCTAGCACAGATACGCAGTATTTT.

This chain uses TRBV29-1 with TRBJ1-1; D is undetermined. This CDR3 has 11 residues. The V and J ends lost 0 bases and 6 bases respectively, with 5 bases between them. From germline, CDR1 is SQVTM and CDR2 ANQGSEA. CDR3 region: CSVEDEAEAFF. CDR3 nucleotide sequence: TGCAGCGTTGAAGATGAAGCTGAAGCTTTCTTT.

The CDR3 protein is CASSLIVPGLAKNIQYF. The CDR3 nucleotides read TGCGCCAGCAGCTTAATTGTCCCAGGACTAGCCAAAAACATTCAGTACTTC. V and J are TRBV5-1 and TRBJ2-4; tentatively, D is TRBD2 (5 bases). The V end was cut by 2 bases, the J end by 0 bases, with 15 bases between. CDR1 and CDR2 from the germline V gene are SGHRS and YFSETQ. The CDR3 contains 17 residues.

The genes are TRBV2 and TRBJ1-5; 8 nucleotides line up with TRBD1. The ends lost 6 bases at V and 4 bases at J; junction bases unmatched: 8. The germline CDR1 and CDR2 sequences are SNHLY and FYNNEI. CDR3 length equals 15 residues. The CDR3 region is CASRNDRGLNQPQHF. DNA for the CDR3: TGTGCCAGCAGGAACGACAGGGGCCTAAATCAGCCCCAGCATTTT.

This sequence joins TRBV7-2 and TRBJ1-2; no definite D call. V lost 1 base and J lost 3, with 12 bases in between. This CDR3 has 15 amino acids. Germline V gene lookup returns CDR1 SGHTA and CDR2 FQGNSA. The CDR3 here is CASSLGQVRDYGYTF. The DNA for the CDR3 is TGTGCCAGCAGCTTAGGCCAGGTTCGTGACTATGGCTACACCTTC.

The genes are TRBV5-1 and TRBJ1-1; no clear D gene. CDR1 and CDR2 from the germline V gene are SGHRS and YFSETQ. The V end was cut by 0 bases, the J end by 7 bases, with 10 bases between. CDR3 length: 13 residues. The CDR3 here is CASSLDAGNEAFF. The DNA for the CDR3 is TGCGCCAGCAGCTTGGATGCGGGAAATGAAGCTTTCTTT.

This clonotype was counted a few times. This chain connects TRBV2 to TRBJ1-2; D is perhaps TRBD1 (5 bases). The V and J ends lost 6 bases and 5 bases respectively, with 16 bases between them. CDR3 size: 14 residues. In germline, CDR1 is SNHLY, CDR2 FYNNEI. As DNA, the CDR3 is TGTGCCAGCAGCGCCGGGACGTTTAATTATGGCTACACCTTC. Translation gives CASSAGTFNYGYTF.

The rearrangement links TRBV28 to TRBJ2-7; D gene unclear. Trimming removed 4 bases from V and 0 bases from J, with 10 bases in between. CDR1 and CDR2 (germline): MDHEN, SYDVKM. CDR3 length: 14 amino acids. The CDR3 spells CASSSDLISYEQYF. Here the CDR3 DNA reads TGTGCCAGCAGTTCCGACTTAATCTCCTACGAGCAGTACTTC.

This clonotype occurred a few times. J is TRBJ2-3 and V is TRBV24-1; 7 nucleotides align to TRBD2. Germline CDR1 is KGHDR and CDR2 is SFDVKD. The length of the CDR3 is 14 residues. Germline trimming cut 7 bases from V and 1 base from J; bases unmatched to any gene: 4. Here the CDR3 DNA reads TGTGCCACCAGCCGGGCGGGGGGCACAGATACGCAGTATTTT. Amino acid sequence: CATSRAGGTDTQYF.